The clone carrying this TCR beta chain was detected many times. Its antigen is unidentified. This sample was taken from a study of post-analysis software for immune sequencing data. For the study at large: The disease courses spanned relapsing-remitting, secondary progressive and progressive-relapsing forms of multiple sclerosis.

Germline CDR1 MNHEY, CDR2 SVGAGI. The CDR3 consists of 16 residues. V lost 2 bases to trimming and J lost 8 bases; unmatched junction nucleotides: 7. Regarding the study as a whole: Relative to controls, patients with multiple sclerosis showed significantly lower normalized Chao1 diversity. Samples prepared in the same batch strongly co-clustered by F measure. Patients carried four or five TRBV segments more frequently than controls did, and TRBV5-6, TRBV5-1 and TRBV20-1 were among them.

TCR beta cDNA libraries included unique molecular identifiers. T cells, roughly 0.95 to 10 million of them, yielded about 500,000 cDNA molecules. TCRdb reprocessed the PCR reads via MiXCR and lists one record per CDR3 protein. The sample shows 650,000 to 850,000 distinct CDR3 sequences, roughly 50% of them seen only once. The source of this sequence is a girl aged 5-17 years with multiple sclerosis. The J gene is TRBJ2-1, the V gene TRBV6-5; 12 nucleotides line up with TRBD2. The specimen was blood. The CDR3 is CASSYSLAGGRYEQFF. The DNA for the CDR3 is TGTGCCAGCAGTTACAGTCTAGCGGGGGGGCGGTATGAGCAGTTCTTC.